This passage covers 8 T cell receptor beta chains from one sample sequenced in a study of T cells in Graves' hyperthyroidism and ophthalmopathy. From RNA transcripts, TCR beta CDR3 regions were amplified. In the first-round RT-PCR of the TCR CDR3, the HTBI primer set was used. Each CDR3 protein gets one entry after TCRdb re-called the multiplex PCR reads with MiXCR. Among hundreds of thousands of distinct CDR3 sequences listed, over 35% were seen once. Sequencing was done on a sample of blood. Every receptor here comes from a man aged 18 to 29 with Graves' hyperthyroidism.

The V and J genes are TRBV25-1 and TRBJ2-7; 10 nucleotides line up with TRBD1. CDR3 length: 16 amino acids. Per germline, CDR1 MGHDK and CDR2 SYGVNS. V was pared by 0 bases and J by 1 base, with 3 bases of the junction left unmatched. In DNA, the CDR3 is TGTGCCAGCAGTGAATATGGACAGGGGGGTTCCTACGAGCAGTACTTC. Its translation: CASSEYGQGGSYEQYF.

This clonotype was counted between two and nine times. The chain joins TRBV5-1 to TRBJ1-3; D may be TRBD1 (5 bases). The germline V and J ends were trimmed by 10 bases and 0 bases, with 17 bases remaining between them. Germline CDR1 reads SGHRS; CDR2 reads YFSETQ. This CDR3 contains 15 residues. CDR3 in DNA: TGCGCCTCAGCCAGGGAGATCAGCTCTGGAAACACCATATATTTT. Its translation: CASAREISSGNTIYF.

The V and J genes are TRBV20-1 and TRBJ1-4, with 8 bases aligning to TRBD1. The CDR3 is 15 residues long. V shed 0 bases, J shed 8 bases, and the junction held 8 bases outside the gene matches. CDR1 is DFQATT, CDR2 SNEGSKA, per germline (reference sequence). The DNA of the CDR3 is TGCAGTGCTAGAGATTTAAGGGGGACAGGAGAAAAACTGTTTTTT. As protein: CSARDLRGTGEKLFF.

Notes on this clonotype: This may arise from a read error, as a much more abundant clone is one base away. J is TRBJ1-4 and V is TRBV2; D remains ambiguous. The germline V gene encodes CDR1 SNHLY and CDR2 FYNNEI. The V end lost 3 bases, the J end lost 7 bases, and 6 bases lay between the germline ends. The CDR3 covers 12 residues. The CDR3 coding sequence is TGTGCCAGCAGTGAGGCATGTGAAAAACTGTTTTTT. Encoded protein: CASSEACEKLFF.

This chain uses TRBV7-9 with TRBJ1-1, with D possibly being TRBD1 (5 bases). Deletions cut 1 base from V and 1 base from J, with 13 bases between. The CDR3 totals 16 residues. The V gene's germline CDR1 is SEHNR and CDR2 FQNEAQ (reference sequence). The CDR3 sequence is CASSLEAGGANTEAFF. CDR3 bases: TGTGCCAGCAGCTTAGAGGCCGGGGGAGCGAACACTGAAGCTTTCTTT.

A note on this clonotype: One end of the junction fails to match germline, which may point to a read error. The genes are TRBV15 and TRBJ2-6; D may correspond to TRBD1 or TRBD2 (6 bases each). The CDR3 runs to 13 residues. Germline CDR1 LNHNV, CDR2 YYDKDF (reference sequence). In nucleotides, the CDR3 is TGTGCCACCAGCAGGGGAGGAGGGGACACTGAAGCTTTC. Protein: CATSRGGGDTEAF.

The sample holds a few counts of this clonotype. The J gene is TRBJ1-2, the V gene TRBV29-1; 8 nucleotides match TRBD1. The trim removed 3 bases at V and 0 bases at J, leaving 12 bases unmatched. The CDR3 consists of 17 residues. CDR1 SQVTM and CDR2 ANQGSEA come from the germline V gene. The CDR3 region has the DNA TGCAGCGTTGACGAGGACAGGGAGAATACTGCTAACTATGGCTACACCTTC. This sequence encodes CSVDEDRENTANYGYTF.

This clonotype was detected many times. The chain joins TRBV19 to TRBJ1-5; D uncertain. Germline loops: CDR1 LNHDA, CDR2 SQIVND (reference sequence). This CDR3 has 14 amino acids. Trimming removed 1 base at V and 5 bases at J, with 9 bases between. The CDR3 spells CASSIGGGHQPQHF. The DNA of the CDR3 is TGTGCCAGTAGTATAGGTGGCGGGCATCAGCCCCAGCATTTT.